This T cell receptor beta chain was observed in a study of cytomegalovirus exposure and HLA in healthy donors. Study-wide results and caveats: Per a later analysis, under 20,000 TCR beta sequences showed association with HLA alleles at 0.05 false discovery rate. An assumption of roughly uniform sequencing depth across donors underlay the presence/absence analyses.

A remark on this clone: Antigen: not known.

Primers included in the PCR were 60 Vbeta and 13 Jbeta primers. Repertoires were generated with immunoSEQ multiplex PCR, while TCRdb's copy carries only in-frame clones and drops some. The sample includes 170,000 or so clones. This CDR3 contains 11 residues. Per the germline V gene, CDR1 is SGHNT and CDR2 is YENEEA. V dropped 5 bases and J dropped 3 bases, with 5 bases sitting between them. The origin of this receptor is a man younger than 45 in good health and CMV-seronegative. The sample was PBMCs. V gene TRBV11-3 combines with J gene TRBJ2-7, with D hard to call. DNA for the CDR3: TGTGCCAGCAGCCTACTCTACGAGCAGTACTTC. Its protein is CASSLLYEQYF.